The clone carrying this TCR beta chain has at least ten counts. Its antigen is still unknown. This sample is part of a study of T cell repertoires in cytomegalovirus infection. Study context: From public TCR beta signatures came an indication of both CMV infection and matching HLA type. Notes on the study in general: The ex vivo response was dominated by HLA-C-restricted CMV-specific TCR beta clonotypes. Totalled public TCR beta family frequency picked out people who carried CMV plus the relevant HLA.

From the reads, TCRdb called clonotypes with MiXCR, one entry per CDR3 protein. The data show more than 200,000 distinct CDR3 sequences, with approximately 9.1% seen just once and less than 15% held by the top ten. The receptor comes from a human donor in good health (CMV status not recorded). Some clones in this sample may be carry-over from other donors' samples. The sample was PBMCs.

The CDR3 here is CASSLSTGQIYEQYF. Here the CDR3 DNA reads TGTGCCAGCAGCTTATCTACGGGACAAATCTACGAGCAGTACTTC. This chain joins TRBV11-3 and TRBJ2-7; TRBD1 might be the D (6 bases). Germline lookup yields CDR1 SGHNT and CDR2 YENEEA. V was trimmed by 2 bases and J by 3 bases, leaving 14 bases between them. This CDR3 spans 15 amino acids.